The entry below gives a single T cell receptor (beta chain) sequence along with its context. The antigen is undetermined. The same CDR3 arises from other DNA sequences in this sample as well. This entry is derived from a study of cytomegalovirus exposure and HLA in healthy donors. Study findings and constraints: High sensitivity and specificity were reportedly achieved when the classifier diagnosed cytomegalovirus status.

Germline CDR1 is SGHDT and CDR2 is YYEEEE. CDR3 length equals 16 residues. V trimming: 0 bases; J trimming: 6 bases; junction bases outside the gene matches: 8. The primer mix had 60 Vbeta and 13 Jbeta primers. Clones were sequenced by immunoSEQ multiplex PCR, and TCRdb holds only the in-frame ones, with some missing. The table has some 170,000 clones, 70% to 85% seen once. Sequencing was done on a sample of PBMCs. The J gene is TRBJ2-2, the V gene TRBV5-6, with 7 bases that match TRBD1. The clonotype originates from a man in his forties in good health and CMV-seronegative. CDR3 in amino acids: CASSLGHRGGSGELFF. The CDR3 DNA sequence: TGTGCCAGCAGCTTGGGTCACAGGGGTGGCTCCGGGGAGCTGTTTTTT.